Listed here are 21 T cell receptor beta chains from one sample, sequenced in a study of T-cell memory formation after mild COVID-19. TCRdb re-called the 5' RACE reads with MiXCR, one entry per CDR3 protein. The top ten hold approximately 3.3% of the sample, which has roughly 150,000 distinct CDR3 sequences, around 13% seen once. Sequences were obtained from PBMCs or a T cell subset sorted from them (not recorded which). Every receptor here comes from a man aged 18 to 30 who had mild COVID-19 (a few samples of this study predate the infection). Cell type and time point are not known.

The V and J genes are TRBV5-1 and TRBJ1-5, with a possible D match to TRBD1 (5 bases). Germline values: CDR1 SGHRS, CDR2 YFSETQ. The CDR3 extends over 14 amino acids. The V and J ends lost 5 bases and 4 bases respectively, with 13 bases between them. The CDR3: CASSSMGGNQPQHF. Here the CDR3 DNA reads TGCGCCAGCAGTTCGATGGGGGGGAATCAGCCCCAGCATTTT.

This clonotype was counted many times. The chain uses TRBV7-9 and TRBJ2-1, with TRBD2 matching 8 bases. The length of the CDR3 is 15 residues. After removal of 3 bases from V and 8 bases from J, the junction contained 9 bases not matched to a gene. CDR1 SEHNR and CDR2 FQNEAQ come from the germline V gene (reference sequence). The CDR3 spells CASSFGTSHADEQFF. CDR3 DNA: TGTGCCAGCAGCTTCGGGACTAGTCACGCCGATGAGCAGTTCTTC.

Here the CDR3 reads CASSSVSGDEAFF. The CDR3 nucleotides are TGTGCCAGCAGCTCCGTCTCGGGGGATGAAGCTTTCTTT. The chain carries TRBV7-9 and TRBJ1-1; possibly TRBD1 for D (5 bases). The V end lost 4 bases, the J end lost 7 bases, and 13 bases lay between the germline ends. CDR1 is SEHNR, CDR2 FQNEAQ, per germline (reference sequence). CDR3 length: 13 amino acids. The whole variable domain, filled in from reference TRBV7-9 and TRBJ1-1, reads DTGVSQNPRHKITKRGQNVTFRCDPISEHNRLYWYRQTLGQGPEFLTYFQNEAQLEKSRLLSDRFSAERPKGSFSTLEIQRTEQGDSAMYLCASSSVSGDEAFFGQGTRLTVV.

The rearrangement joins TRBV2 to TRBJ2-7; D remains unclear. V lost 6 bases, J lost 7 bases, and 16 bases lay in between. In germline, CDR1 is SNHLY, CDR2 FYNNEI. The CDR3 covers 13 residues. The CDR3 here is CASSDLGFGEQYF. The CDR3 bases are TGTGCCAGCAGCGATTTGGGTTTCGGAGAGCAGTACTTC. Variable domain in full (rest from reference TRBV2 and TRBJ2-7): EPEVTQTPSHQVTQMGQEVILRCVPISNHLYFYWYRQILGQKVEFLVSFYNNEISEKSEIFDDQFSVERPDGSNFTLKIRSTKLEDSAMYFCASSDLGFGEQYFGPGTRLTVT.

The genes are TRBV7-8 and TRBJ2-7; D unclear. The CDR3 length is 15 residues. V was clipped by 5 bases and J by 1 base, with 15 bases between them. Germline V CDR1 and CDR2: SGHVS, FQNEAQ. CDR3: CASSLYQARSYEQYV. The CDR3 DNA is TGTGCCAGCAGCCTTTATCAGGCTAGGTCCTACGAGCAGTACGTC.

This chain joins TRBV11-2 and TRBJ2-3; 8 bases are a match to TRBD2. V dropped 5 bases and J dropped 4; count of bases not matched to a gene: 5. The CDR3 is 14 amino acids. Germline CDR1 SGHAT, CDR2 FQNNGV. CDR3 region: CASSPSGGADTQYF. Written as DNA, the CDR3 is TGTGCCAGCAGCCCAAGCGGGGGTGCAGATACGCAGTATTTT. The full variable domain, in which reference TRBV11-2 and TRBJ2-3 provide the parts outside the CDR3, is EAGVAQSPRYKIIEKRQSVAFWCNPISGHATLYWYQQILGQGPKLLIQFQNNGVVDDSQLPKDRFSAERLKGVDSTLKIQPAKLEDSAVYLCASSPSGGADTQYFGPGTRLTVL.

The chain joins TRBV5-1 to TRBJ2-7; D is uncertain. Per germline, CDR1 SGHRS and CDR2 YFSETQ. This CDR3 has 13 amino acids. V was shortened by 0 bases and J by 3 bases, with 7 bases between the two germline ends. The CDR3 DNA sequence: TGCGCCAGCAGCTTGGTAGCCGGCTACGAGCAGTACTTC. As protein: CASSLVAGYEQYF.

This chain connects TRBV7-3 to TRBJ1-2, with 7 bases identical to TRBD1. Per the germline V gene, CDR1 is SGHTA and CDR2 is FQGTGA. The CDR3 sequence is 13 residues long. V gave up 3 bases and J gave up 11 bases; unmatched junction bases: 9. The chain's CDR3 is CASSFDLGQPYTF. CDR3 nucleotides: TGTGCCAGCAGCTTCGACCTGGGACAGCCGTACACCTTC.

This clonotype was observed many times. The J gene is TRBJ1-1, the V gene TRBV7-3; TRBD1 agrees at 9 bases. Germline V gene data show CDR1 as SGHTA and CDR2 as FQGTGA. This CDR3 comprises 15 residues. Trimming took 5 bases from V and 3 from J; bases not matched to a gene: 7. CDR3 residues: CASSATGQGHTEAFF. In DNA, the CDR3 is TGTGCCAGCAGCGCCACCGGACAGGGGCACACTGAAGCTTTCTTT. Variable domain in full (rest from reference TRBV7-3 and TRBJ1-1): GAGVSQTPSNKVTEKGKYVELRCDPISGHTALYWYRQSLGQGPEFLIYFQGTGAADDSGLPNDRFFAVRPEGSVSTLKIQRTERGDSAVYLCASSATGQGHTEAFFGQGTRLTVV.

This clonotype appeared a few times. J is TRBJ2-5 and V is TRBV7-2; D is undetermined. V lost 1 base and J lost 4, with 7 bases in between. The CDR3 contains 13 residues. CDR1 is SGHTA and CDR2 is FQGNSA in the germline V gene. CDR3 coding DNA: TGTGCCAGCAGCTTAGTGTGGGGAGAGACCCAGTACTTC. Residues: CASSLVWGETQYF.

This sequence joins TRBV10-1 and TRBJ2-3; D is ambiguous. The CDR3 totals 13 residues. V was shortened by 2 bases and J by 0 bases, with 3 bases between the two germline ends. CDR1 and CDR2 (germline): WNHNN, SYGVQD (reference sequence). The CDR3: CASSERSTDTQYF. As DNA, the CDR3 is TGCGCCAGCAGTGAGCGGAGCACAGATACGCAGTATTTT.

The rearrangement links TRBV24-1 to TRBJ2-1; 8 positions agree with TRBD1. The J segment lost 8 bases and the V segment lost 8 bases, leaving 13 bases of the junction unmatched. Germline V gene lookup returns CDR1 KGHDR and CDR2 SFDVKD. The CDR3 has 15 residues. CDR3 DNA sequence: TGTGCCACCACCGGAAGGGGCAGGGGGCGCGATGAGCAGTTCTTC. Protein product: CATTGRGRGRDEQFF.

In its sample, this clonotype was seen a few times. The V gene is TRBV12-3 or TRBV12-4, the J gene TRBJ2-4; weak D call: TRBD2 (6 bases). The V gene lost 5 bases and the J gene lost 4 bases, with 15 bases spanning the gap. The CDR3 sequence is 15 residues long. The DNA of the CDR3 is TGTGCCAGCAGTACCGGGAGAGGCGTTAAAAACATTCAGTACTTC. It is translated as CASSTGRGVKNIQYF.

This clonotype was seen a few times. The rearrangement uses TRBV20-1 and TRBJ1-1; 10 nucleotides line up with TRBD1. CDR3 length: 14 residues. Germline CDR1 and CDR2: DFQATT and SNEGSKA (reference sequence). V trimming: 6 bases; J trimming: 6 bases; junction bases outside the gene matches: 10. CDR3 loop: CSARGGGQGSEAFF. CDR3 DNA sequence: TGCAGTGCCCGAGGAGGGGGACAGGGGTCTGAAGCTTTCTTT.

The chain is built from TRBV19 and TRBJ1-5; D remains ambiguous. The CDR3 spans 15 residues. Germline lookup yields CDR1 LNHDA and CDR2 SQIVND (reference sequence). V dropped 3 bases and J dropped 0 bases, with 9 bases sitting between them. DNA of the CDR3: TGTGCCAGTAGTATGAAAGGGTATAGCAATCAGCCCCAGCATTTT. Translated: CASSMKGYSNQPQHF.

The rearrangement uses TRBV30 and TRBJ1-4; D is uncertain. The CDR3 totals 16 residues. Trimming left V 2 bases short and J 0 bases short, with 13 bases between. CDR1 GTSNPN and CDR2 SVGIG come from the germline V gene (reference sequence). Here the CDR3 DNA reads TGTGCCTGGAGTCGGTCCAACGACCCAACTAATGAAAAACTGTTTTTT. Translating it yields CAWSRSNDPTNEKLFF. Full variable domain (rest looked up from reference TRBV30 and TRBJ1-4): SQTIHQWPATLVQPVGSPLSLECTVEGTSNPNLYWYRQAAGRGLQLLFYSVGIGQISSEVPQNLSASRPQDRQFILSSKKLLLSDSGFYLCAWSRSNDPTNEKLFFGSGTQLSVL.

The rearrangement links TRBV29-1 to TRBJ1-2, with D possibly being TRBD1 (5 bases). Between the trimmed V and J ends, which lost 3 bases and 8 bases, there was a span of 16 bases. The germline V gene encodes CDR1 SQVTM and CDR2 ANQGSEA. The CDR3 covers 13 residues. Here the CDR3 DNA reads TGCAGCGTTGAGGAGACAGCCGTCGGAGGCTACACCTTC. This gives the protein CSVEETAVGGYTF. Full variable domain (rest looked up from reference TRBV29-1 and TRBJ1-2): SAVISQKPSRDICQRGTSLTIQCQVDSQVTMMFWYRQQPGQSLTLIATANQGSEATYESGFVIDKFPISRPNLTFSTLTVSNMSPEDSSIYLCSVEETAVGGYTFGSGTRLTVV.

Only a few counts were recorded for this clonotype. The chain combines TRBV24-1 with TRBJ2-1; D possibly matches TRBD1 or TRBD2 (5 bases each). Germline-derived CDR1 and CDR2 are KGHDR and SFDVKD. CDR3 size: 15 residues. V was cut by 1 base and J by 6 bases, with 12 bases left in between. CDR3: CATSDLGAEGNEQFF. The DNA of the CDR3 is TGTGCCACCAGTGATTTAGGGGCTGAGGGCAATGAGCAGTTCTTC.

Ten or more counts support this clonotype. The genes are TRBV7-9 and TRBJ1-3; no clear D. CDR1 and CDR2 (germline): SEHNR, FQNEAQ (reference sequence). This CDR3 spans 14 amino acids. V was trimmed by 7 bases and J by 0 bases, leaving 10 bases between them. The CDR3 bases are TGTGCCAGCACCCCCGACTACTCTGGAAACACCATATATTTT. Protein: CASTPDYSGNTIYF. Together with reference TRBV7-9 and TRBJ1-3, the CDR3 gives the full variable domain: DTGVSQNPRHKITKRGQNVTFRCDPISEHNRLYWYRQTLGQGPEFLTYFQNEAQLEKSRLLSDRFSAERPKGSFSTLEIQRTEQGDSAMYLCASTPDYSGNTIYFGEGSWLTVV.

This clonotype was detected a few times. The rearrangement links TRBV28 to TRBJ2-1; 9 bases map to TRBD2. V shed 4 bases and J 14 bases; nucleotides not matched to a gene: 6. Germline V CDR1 and CDR2: MDHEN, SYDVKM. CDR3 size: 12 residues. This CDR3 reads CASSSRTSEKFF. The CDR3 DNA follows: TGTGCCAGCAGTTCTCGGACTAGCGAGAAGTTCTTC. Combining the CDR3 with reference TRBV28 and TRBJ2-1 gives the whole variable domain DVKVTQSSRYLVKRTGEKVFLECVQDMDHENMFWYRQDPGLGLRLIYFSYDVKMKEKGDIPEGYSVSREKKERFSLILESASTNQTSMYLCASSSRTSEKFFGPGTRLTVL.

The chain links TRBV19 to TRBJ2-4; D is undetermined. V lost 3 bases and J lost 6, with 3 bases in between. The length of the CDR3 is 11 residues. CDR1 is LNHDA and CDR2 is SQIVND in the germline V gene (reference sequence). CDR3 nucleotides: TGTGCCAGTAGTATCAGAAACATTCAGTACTTC. Residues: CASSIRNIQYF.